Given below is one T cell receptor beta chain in context. What it recognizes is unknown. Before sequencing, viral peptide pools were used by the ViraFEST assay to expand antigen-specific CD4+ T cells. Culture lasted about 11 days before CD4+ T cell isolation. BNT162b2 vaccine or mRNA-1273 vaccine was given to participants in two doses. None of these healthy vaccinees had been infected with SARS-CoV-2 before vaccination. Each well held 2 million to 2.5 million PBMC cultured with approximately 9.6 ug/ml peptides and roughly 9.7 IU/ml IL-2. The sample comes from a study of vaccination effects on CD4 cells after COVID-19. Study-level background: Samples collected post-vaccine were obtained a median of 72 days after the second dose. General study results and limits: Late in the post-vaccination period, infection-induced and vaccine-induced clones underwent marked clonal contraction.

Data came from immunoSEQ multiplex PCR; TCRdb stores just in-frame clones and leaves some out. The sample has some 30,000 clones; less than 80% are singletons. V was trimmed by 4 bases and J by 6 bases, leaving 25 bases between them. The CDR3 runs to 17 residues. Germline V CDR1 and CDR2: MGHRA, YSYEKL. This receptor was obtained from a human donor who received a COVID-19 vaccine. The material sequenced was CD4+ T cells from PBMCs cultured with SARS-CoV-2 spike peptides, taken after COVID-19 vaccination. V and J are TRBV4-1 and TRBJ2-7, with a possible D match to TRBD2 (5 bases). For the CDR3, the DNA is TGCGCCAGCAGCCTTACTAGTATTAGGAGCAGAGCCTCCGAGCAGTACTTC. Its translation: CASSLTSIRSRASEQYF.